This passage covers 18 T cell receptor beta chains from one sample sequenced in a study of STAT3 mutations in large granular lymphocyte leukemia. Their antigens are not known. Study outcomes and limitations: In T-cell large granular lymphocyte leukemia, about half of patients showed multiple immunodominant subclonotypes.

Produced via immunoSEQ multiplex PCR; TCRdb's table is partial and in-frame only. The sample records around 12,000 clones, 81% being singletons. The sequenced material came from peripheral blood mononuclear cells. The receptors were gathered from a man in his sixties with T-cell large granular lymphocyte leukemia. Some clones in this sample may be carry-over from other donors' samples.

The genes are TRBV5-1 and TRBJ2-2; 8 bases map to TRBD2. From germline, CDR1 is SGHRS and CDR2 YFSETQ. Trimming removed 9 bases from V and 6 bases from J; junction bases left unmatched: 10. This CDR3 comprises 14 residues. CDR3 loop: CATRLAILSGELFF. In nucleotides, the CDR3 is TGCGCCACCCGACTAGCGATTCTCTCCGGGGAGCTGTTTTTT.

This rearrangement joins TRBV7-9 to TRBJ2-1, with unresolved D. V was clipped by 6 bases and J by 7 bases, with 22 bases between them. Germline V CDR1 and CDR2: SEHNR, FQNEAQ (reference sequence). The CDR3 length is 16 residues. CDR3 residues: CASRQVRPGLMNEQFF. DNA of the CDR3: TGTGCCAGCAGGCAAGTTAGGCCGGGTTTAATGAATGAGCAGTTCTTC.

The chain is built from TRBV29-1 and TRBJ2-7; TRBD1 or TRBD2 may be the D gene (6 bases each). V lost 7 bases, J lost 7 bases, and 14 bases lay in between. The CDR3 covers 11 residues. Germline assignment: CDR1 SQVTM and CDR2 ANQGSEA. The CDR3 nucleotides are TGCAGCGGGGGGACGGGGGCAGAGCAGTACTTC. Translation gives CSGGTGAEQYF.

The CDR3 sequence is CASSEFSDLRQGGGYTF. The CDR3 DNA is TGTGCCAGCAGTGAATTTTCCGACCTGCGGCAGGGGGGAGGTTACACCTTC. V gene TRBV25-1 combines with J gene TRBJ1-2; 7 nucleotides agree with TRBD1. V gave up 1 base and J gave up 11 bases; unmatched junction bases: 19. In germline, CDR1 is MGHDK, CDR2 SYGVNS. CDR3 length: 17 residues.

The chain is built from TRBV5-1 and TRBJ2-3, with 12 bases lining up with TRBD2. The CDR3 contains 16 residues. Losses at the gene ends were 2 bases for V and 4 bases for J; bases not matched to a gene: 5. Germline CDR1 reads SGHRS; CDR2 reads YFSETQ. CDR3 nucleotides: TGCGCCAGCAGCTTCCCACTAGCGGGAGGCGCAGATACGCAGTATTTT. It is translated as CASSFPLAGGADTQYF.

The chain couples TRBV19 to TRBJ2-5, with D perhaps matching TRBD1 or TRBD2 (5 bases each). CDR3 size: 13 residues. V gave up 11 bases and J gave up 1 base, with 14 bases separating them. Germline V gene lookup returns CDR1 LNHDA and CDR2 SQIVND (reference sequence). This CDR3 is CAASGRLQETQYF. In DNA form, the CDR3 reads TGTGCCGCCTCGGGGCGCCTCCAAGAGACCCAGTACTTC.

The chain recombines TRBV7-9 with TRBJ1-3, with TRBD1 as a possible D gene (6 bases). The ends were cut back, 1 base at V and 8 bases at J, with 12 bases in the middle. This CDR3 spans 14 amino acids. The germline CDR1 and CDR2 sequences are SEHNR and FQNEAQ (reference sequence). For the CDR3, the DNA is TGTGCCAGCAGCTTAGAGGCAGGGGTGGACACCATATATTTT. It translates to CASSLEAGVDTIYF.

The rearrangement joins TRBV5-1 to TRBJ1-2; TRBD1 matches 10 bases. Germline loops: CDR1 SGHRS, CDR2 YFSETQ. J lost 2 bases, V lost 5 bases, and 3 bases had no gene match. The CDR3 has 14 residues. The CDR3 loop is CASRGTGANYGYTF. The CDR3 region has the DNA TGCGCCAGCAGGGGGACAGGGGCCAACTATGGCTACACCTTC.

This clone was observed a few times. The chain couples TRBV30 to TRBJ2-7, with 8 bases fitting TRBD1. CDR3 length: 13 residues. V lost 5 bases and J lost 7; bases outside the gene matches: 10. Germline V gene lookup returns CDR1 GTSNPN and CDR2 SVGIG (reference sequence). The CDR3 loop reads CAWAPDRVGEQYF. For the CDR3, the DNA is TGTGCCTGGGCTCCGGACAGGGTGGGTGAGCAGTACTTC. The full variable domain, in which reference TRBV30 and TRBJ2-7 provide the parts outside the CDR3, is SQTIHQWPATLVQPVGSPLSLECTVEGTSNPNLYWYRQAAGRGLQLLFYSVGIGQISSEVPQNLSASRPQDRQFILSSKKLLLSDSGFYLCAWAPDRVGEQYFGPGTRLTVT.

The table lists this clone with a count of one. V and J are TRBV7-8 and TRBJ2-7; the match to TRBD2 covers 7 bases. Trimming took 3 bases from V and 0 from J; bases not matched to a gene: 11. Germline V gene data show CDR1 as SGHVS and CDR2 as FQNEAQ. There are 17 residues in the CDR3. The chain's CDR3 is CASSLGRGGISSYEQYF. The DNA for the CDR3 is TGTGCCAGCAGCTTGGGGCGGGGAGGGATATCCTCCTACGAGCAGTACTTC.

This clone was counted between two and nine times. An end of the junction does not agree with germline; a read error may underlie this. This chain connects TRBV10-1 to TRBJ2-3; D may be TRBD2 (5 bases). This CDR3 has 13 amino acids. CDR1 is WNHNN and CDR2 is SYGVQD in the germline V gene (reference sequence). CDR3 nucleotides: TGCGCCAGCAGTCTCGCGGGCACGGATACGCAGTATTTT. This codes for CASSLAGTDTQYF.

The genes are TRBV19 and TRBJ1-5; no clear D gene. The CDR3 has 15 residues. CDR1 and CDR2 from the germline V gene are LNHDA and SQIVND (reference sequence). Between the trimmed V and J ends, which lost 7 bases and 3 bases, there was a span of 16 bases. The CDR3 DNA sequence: TGTGCCAGTAAGGCAAGTGGACGGTCCAATCAGCCCCAGCATTTT. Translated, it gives CASKASGRSNQPQHF. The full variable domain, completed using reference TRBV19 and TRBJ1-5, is DGGITQSPKYLFRKEGQNVTLSCEQNLNHDAMYWYRQDPGQGLRLIYYSQIVNDFQKGDIAEGYSVSREKKESFPLTVTSAQKNPTAFYLCASKASGRSNQPQHFGDGTRLSIL.

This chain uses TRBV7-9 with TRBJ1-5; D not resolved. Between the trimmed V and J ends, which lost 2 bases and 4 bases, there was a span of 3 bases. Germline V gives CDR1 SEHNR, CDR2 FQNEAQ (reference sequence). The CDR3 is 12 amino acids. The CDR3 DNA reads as TGTGCCAGCAGCTTAACAAATCAGCCCCAGCATTTT. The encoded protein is CASSLTNQPQHF.

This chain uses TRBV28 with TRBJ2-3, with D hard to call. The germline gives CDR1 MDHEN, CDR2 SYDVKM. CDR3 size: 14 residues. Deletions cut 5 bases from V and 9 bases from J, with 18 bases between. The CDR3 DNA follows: TGTGCCAGCAGTCTCCCGGGCGGTGTCAAAACGCAGTATTTT. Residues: CASSLPGGVKTQYF.

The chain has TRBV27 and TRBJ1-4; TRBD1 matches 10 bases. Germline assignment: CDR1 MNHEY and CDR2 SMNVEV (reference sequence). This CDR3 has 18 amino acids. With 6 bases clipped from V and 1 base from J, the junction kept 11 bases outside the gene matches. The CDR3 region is CASSTSGQGGGTNEKLFF. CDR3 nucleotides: TGTGCCAGCAGCACAAGCGGACAGGGGGGCGGAACTAATGAAAAACTGTTTTTT. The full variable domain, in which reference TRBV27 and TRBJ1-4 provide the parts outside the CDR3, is EAQVTQNPRYLITVTGKKLTVTCSQNMNHEYMSWYRQDPGLGLRQIYYSMNVEVTDKGDVPEGYKVSRKEKRNFPLILESPSPNQTSLYFCASSTSGQGGGTNEKLFFGSGTQLSVL.

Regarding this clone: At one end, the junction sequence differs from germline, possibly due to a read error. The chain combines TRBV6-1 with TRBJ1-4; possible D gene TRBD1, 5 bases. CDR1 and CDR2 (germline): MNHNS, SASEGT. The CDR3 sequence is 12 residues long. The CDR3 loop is CASSDRAGGPVF. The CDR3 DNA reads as TGTGCCAGCAGTGACAGGGCGGGAGGGCCGGTTTTT.

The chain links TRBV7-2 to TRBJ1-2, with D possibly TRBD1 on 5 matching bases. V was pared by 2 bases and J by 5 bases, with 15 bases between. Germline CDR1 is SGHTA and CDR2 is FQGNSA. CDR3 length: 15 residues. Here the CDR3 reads CASSLSGREGYGYTF. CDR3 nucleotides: TGTGCCAGCAGCTTATCGGGCAGGGAGGGATATGGCTACACCTTC.

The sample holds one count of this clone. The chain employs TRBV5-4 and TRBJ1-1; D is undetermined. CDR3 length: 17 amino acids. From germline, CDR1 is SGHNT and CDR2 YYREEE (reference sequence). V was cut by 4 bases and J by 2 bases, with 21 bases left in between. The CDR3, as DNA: TGTGCCAGCAGCCTGGGTGCGGGAAGGGTCCTAAACACTGAAGCTTTCTTT. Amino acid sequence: CASSLGAGRVLNTEAFF. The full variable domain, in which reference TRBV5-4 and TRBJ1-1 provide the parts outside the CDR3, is ETGVTQSPTHLIKTRGQQVTLRCSSQSGHNTVSWYQQALGQGPQFIFQYYREEENGRGNFPPRFSGLQFPNYSSELNVNALELDDSALYLCASSLGAGRVLNTEAFFGQGTRLTVV.